The sequence of this TCR beta chain was determined in a study of T cells in Graves' hyperthyroidism and ophthalmopathy. RNA transcripts yielded amplified TCR beta CDR3 regions. First-round RT-PCR of the TCR CDR3 relied on the HTBI primer set. One entry per CDR3 protein results from TCRdb running MiXCR on the multiplex PCR reads. Here the sample spans around 500,000 distinct CDR3 sequences, roughly 15% being singletons. PBMCs were collected from an approximately 9.3 ml volume of fresh peripheral blood. The CDR3 has 20 residues. Germline V gene sequence: CDR1 LGHNT, CDR2 FRNRAP. With 0 bases clipped from V and 4 bases from J, the junction kept 18 bases outside the gene matches.

The source of this sequence is a middle-aged woman with Graves' hyperthyroidism. Sequences were obtained from blood. This chain uses TRBV12-5 with TRBJ1-2; 9 bases agree with TRBD1. The CDR3 DNA follows: TGTGCTAGTGGTTTGGTATCCACCAAGACCGGGACAGGGCGGCTCTATGGCTACACCTTC. Translated, it gives CASGLVSTKTGTGRLYGYTF.